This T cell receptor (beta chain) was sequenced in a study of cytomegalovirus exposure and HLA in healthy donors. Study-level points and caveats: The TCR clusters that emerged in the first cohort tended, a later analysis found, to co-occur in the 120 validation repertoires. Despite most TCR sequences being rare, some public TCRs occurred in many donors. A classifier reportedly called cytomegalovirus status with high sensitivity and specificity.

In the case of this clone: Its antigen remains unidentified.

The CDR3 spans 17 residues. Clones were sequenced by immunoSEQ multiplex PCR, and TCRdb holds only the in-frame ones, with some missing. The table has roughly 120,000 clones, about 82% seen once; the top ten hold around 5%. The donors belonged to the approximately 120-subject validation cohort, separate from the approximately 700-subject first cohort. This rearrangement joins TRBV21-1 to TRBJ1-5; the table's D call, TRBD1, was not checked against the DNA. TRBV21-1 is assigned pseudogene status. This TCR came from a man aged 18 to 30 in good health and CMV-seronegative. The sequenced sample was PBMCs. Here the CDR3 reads CASTKPPGTGKNQPQHF. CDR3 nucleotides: TGTGCCAGCACCAAACCACCCGGGACAGGGAAAAATCAGCCCCAGCATTTT.